This TCR beta chain stems from a study of control samples from healthy donors and cancer patients. CDR1 is MNHEY and CDR2 is SVGEGT in the germline V gene. This CDR3 has 13 amino acids. V shed 2 bases and J shed 4 bases, with 6 bases lying between them. The method was immunoSEQ multiplex PCR; TCRdb's version includes in-frame clones alone and lacks a portion of them. The sample shows around 76,000 clones, roughly 89% of them seen only once. The rearrangement uses TRBV6-2 or TRBV6-3 and TRBJ2-4; D perhaps matches TRBD1 (5 bases). This receptor was obtained from a woman between 45 and 60 years old with colorectal cancer. Input material: PBMCs. The CDR3 region is CASSYAGKNIQYF. The CDR3 DNA reads as TGTGCCAGCAGTTACGCAGGGAAAAACATTCAGTACTTC.